What follows describes a single TCR beta chain. Its specificity is not known. This specimen comes from a study of T cell repertoires in cytomegalovirus infection. Study at large: Matching HLA type and CMV infection were both indicated by public TCR beta signatures. Overall study findings and caveats: CMV carriers with the relevant HLA were identified by cumulative public TCR beta family frequency.

Via MiXCR, TCRdb re-called the reads, giving one row per CDR3 protein. The table has 680,000 or so distinct CDR3 sequences, roughly 35% seen once. The CDR3 spans 14 residues. Germline V gives CDR1 SNHLY, CDR2 FYNNEI. Deletions cut 7 bases from V and 3 bases from J, with 15 bases between. The chain combines TRBV2 with TRBJ2-5, with D perhaps given as TRBD1 or TRBD2 (5 bases each). Material for sequencing was PBMCs. The source of this sequence is a human donor in good health (CMV status not recorded). Some clones in this sample may be carry-over from other donors' samples. CDR3 sequence reads: CASNSRGEEETQYF. The CDR3 nucleotides read TGTGCCAGCAATAGTCGGGGCGAAGAAGAGACCCAGTACTTC.